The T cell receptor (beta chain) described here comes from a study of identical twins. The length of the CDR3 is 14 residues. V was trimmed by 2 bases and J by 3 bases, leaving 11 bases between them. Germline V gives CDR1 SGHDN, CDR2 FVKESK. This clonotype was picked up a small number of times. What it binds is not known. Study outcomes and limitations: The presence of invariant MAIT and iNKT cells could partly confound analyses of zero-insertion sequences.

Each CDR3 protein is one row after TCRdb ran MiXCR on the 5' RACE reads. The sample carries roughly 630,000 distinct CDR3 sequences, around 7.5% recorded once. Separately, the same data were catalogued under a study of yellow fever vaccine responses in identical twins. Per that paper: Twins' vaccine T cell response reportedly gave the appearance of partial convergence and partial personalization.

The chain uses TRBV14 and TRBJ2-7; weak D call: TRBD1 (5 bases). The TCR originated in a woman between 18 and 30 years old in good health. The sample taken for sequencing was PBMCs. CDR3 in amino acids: CASSQTRDDYEQYF. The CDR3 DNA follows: TGTGCCAGCAGCCAAACCAGGGATGACTACGAGCAGTACTTC. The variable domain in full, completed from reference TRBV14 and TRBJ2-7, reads EAGVTQFPSHSVIEKGQTVTLRCDPISGHDNLYWYRRVMGKEIKFLLHFVKESKQDESGMPNNRFLAERTGGTYSTLKVQPAELEDSGVYFCASSQTRDDYEQYFGPGTRLTVT.